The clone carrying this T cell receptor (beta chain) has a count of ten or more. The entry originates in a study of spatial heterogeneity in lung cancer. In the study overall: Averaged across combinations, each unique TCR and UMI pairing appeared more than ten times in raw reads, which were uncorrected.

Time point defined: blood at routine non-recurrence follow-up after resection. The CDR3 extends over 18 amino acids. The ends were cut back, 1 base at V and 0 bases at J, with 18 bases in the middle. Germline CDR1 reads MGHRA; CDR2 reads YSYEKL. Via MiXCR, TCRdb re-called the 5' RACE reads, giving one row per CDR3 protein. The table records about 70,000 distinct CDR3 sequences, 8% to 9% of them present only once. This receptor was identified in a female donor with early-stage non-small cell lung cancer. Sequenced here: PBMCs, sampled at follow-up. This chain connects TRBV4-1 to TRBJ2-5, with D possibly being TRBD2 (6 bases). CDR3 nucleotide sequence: TGCGCCAGCAGCCAAGGTAGAGGAGCGGGCCGGGACCAAGAGACCCAGTACTTC. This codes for CASSQGRGAGRDQETQYF.